This T cell receptor beta chain originates from a study of cytomegalovirus exposure and HLA in healthy donors. Overall study findings and caveats: According to a subsequent analysis, TCR clusters from the first cohort were inclined to appear together in the 120 validation repertoires. Specificity of a few CMV-associated chains for CMV antigens was verified in vitro. Most observed TCR sequences were rare, whereas some public TCRs were detected in many donors. Associated with cytomegalovirus, according to the listing, were around 170 TCR beta chains.

Profiling relied on immunoSEQ multiplex PCR, and the TCRdb table lists in-frame clones only, not all of them. This table holds 110,000 to 150,000 clones, roughly nine tenths found once. This CDR3 has 14 amino acids. In germline, CDR1 is SGHRS, CDR2 YFSETQ. V was trimmed by 4 bases and J by 1 base, leaving 11 bases between them. To note about this clone: The antigen is not known.

The TCR comes from a man aged 18 to 30 in good health and CMV-seronegative. The chain carries TRBV5-1 and TRBJ1-1, with D unclear. Sequencing used PBMCs. The CDR3 loop reads CASSQAISNTEAFF. The CDR3 coding sequence is TGCGCCAGCAGCCAAGCGATTTCGAACACTGAAGCTTTCTTT.